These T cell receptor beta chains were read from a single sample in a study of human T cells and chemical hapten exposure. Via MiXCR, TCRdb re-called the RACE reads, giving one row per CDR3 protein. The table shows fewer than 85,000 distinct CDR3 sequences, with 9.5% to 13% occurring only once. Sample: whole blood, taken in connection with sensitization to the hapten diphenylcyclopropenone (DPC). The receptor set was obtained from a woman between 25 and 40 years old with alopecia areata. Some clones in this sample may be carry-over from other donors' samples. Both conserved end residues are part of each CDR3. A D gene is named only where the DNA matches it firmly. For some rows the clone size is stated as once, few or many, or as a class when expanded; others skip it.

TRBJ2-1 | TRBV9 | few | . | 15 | TGTGCCAGCAGCGGGGACTCCCTTGCCTACAATGAGCAGTTCTTC | CASSGDSLAYNEQFF
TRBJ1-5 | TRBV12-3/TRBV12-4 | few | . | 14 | TGTGCCAGCAGCCGGGGGTATAGCAATCAGCCCCAGCATTTT | CASSRGYSNQPQHF
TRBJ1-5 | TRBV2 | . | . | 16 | TGTGCCAGCCGGTACCACCGCGGGACGGACCGATGGCCCCAGCATTTT | CASRYHRGTDRWPQHF
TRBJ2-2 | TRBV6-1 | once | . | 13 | TGTGCCAGCAGTGAAGCCCCGACCGGGGAGCTGTTTTTT | CASSEAPTGELFF
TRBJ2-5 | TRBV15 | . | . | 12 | TGTGCCACCAGCAGACCGAGGGAGACCCAGTACTTC | CATSRPRETQYF
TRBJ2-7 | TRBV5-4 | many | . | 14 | TGTGCCAGCAGCTTGGGGCGCAGAAACTACGAGCAGTACTTC | CASSLGRRNYEQYF
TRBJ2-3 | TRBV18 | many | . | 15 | TGTGCCAGCTCACCTGCGGTGGGCGGCACAGATACGCAGTATTTT | CASSPAVGGTDTQYF
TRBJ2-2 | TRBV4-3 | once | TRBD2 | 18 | TGCGCCAGCAGCCAAGAATCTGCGGGAGCAGCGAACTCCGGGGAGCTGTTTTTT | CASSQESAGAANSGELFF
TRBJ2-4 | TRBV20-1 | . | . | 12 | TGCAGTGCTAGTAGCTCCAAAAACATTCAGTACTTC | CSASSSKNIQYF
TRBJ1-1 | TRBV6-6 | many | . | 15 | TGTGCCAGCAGTTACGTGGGCAGGGACGACACTGAAGCTTTCTTT | CASSYVGRDDTEAFF
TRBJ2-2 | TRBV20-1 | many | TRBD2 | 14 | TGCAGTGCTGAACTAGCGGGGGTAACCGGGGAGCTGTTTTTT | CSAELAGVTGELFF
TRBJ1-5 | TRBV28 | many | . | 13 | TGTGCCAGCATCGGACAGACCAATCAGCCCCAGCATTTT | CASIGQTNQPQHF
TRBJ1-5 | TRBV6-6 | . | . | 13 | TGTGCCAGCATTAGAGATAGCAATCAGCCCCAGCATTTT | CASIRDSNQPQHF
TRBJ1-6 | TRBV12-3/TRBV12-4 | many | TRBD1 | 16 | TGTGCCAGCGCCTACAGGGGCCCGAATTTTGGTTCACCCCTCCACTTT | CASAYRGPNFGSPLHF
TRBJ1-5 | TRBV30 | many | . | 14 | TGTGCCTGGAGTAAAGTGGATTCGGGTCAGCCCCAGCATTTT | CAWSKVDSGQPQHF
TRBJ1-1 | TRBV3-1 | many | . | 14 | TGTGCCAGCAGCCAAGTCGCACCGGGCACTGAAGCTTTCTTT | CASSQVAPGTEAFF
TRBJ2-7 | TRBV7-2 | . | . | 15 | TGTGCCAGCAGCTTAGGTGGCGGCGAACTGTACGAGCAGTACTTC | CASSLGGGELYEQYF
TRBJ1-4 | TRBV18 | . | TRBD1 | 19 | TGTGCCAGCTCACCAGAAAAATGGACAGGGAGGGGAACTAATGAAAAACTGTTTTTT | CASSPEKWTGRGTNEKLFF
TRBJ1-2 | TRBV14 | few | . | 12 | TGTGCCAGCAGCCAGGCGGGCTATGGCTACACCTTC | CASSQAGYGYTF
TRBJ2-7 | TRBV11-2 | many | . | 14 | TGTGCCAGCAGCCACTACAGGGCCACCTACGAGCAGTACTTC | CASSHYRATYEQYF
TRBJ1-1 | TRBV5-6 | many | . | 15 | TGTGCCAGCAGCCCGGGACCGCTACGAAACACTGAAGCTTTCTTT | CASSPGPLRNTEAFF
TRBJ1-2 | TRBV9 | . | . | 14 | TGTGCCAGCAGCCCCAGGCAGGGCAACTATGGCTACACCTTC | CASSPRQGNYGYTF
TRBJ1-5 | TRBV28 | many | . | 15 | TGTGCCAGCAGGCTCCCTGGTACGAGCAATCAGCCCCAGCATTTT | CASRLPGTSNQPQHF
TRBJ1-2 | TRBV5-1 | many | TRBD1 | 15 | TGCGCCAGCCGCCTCCGAGGACAGGATGATGGTGGCTACACCTTC | CASRLRGQDDGGYTF
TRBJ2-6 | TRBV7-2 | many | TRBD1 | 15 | TGTGCCAGCAGCTCGACAGGGTCTGGGGCCAACGTCCTGACTTTC | CASSSTGSGANVLTF
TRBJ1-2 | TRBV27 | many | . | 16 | TGTGCCAGCAGTTTCTTAACGAATGGGTCGCCAGATGGCTACACCTTC | CASSFLTNGSPDGYTF
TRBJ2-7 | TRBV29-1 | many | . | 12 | TGCAGCGTTTCGACAGCTTCATACGAGCAGTACTTC | CSVSTASYEQYF
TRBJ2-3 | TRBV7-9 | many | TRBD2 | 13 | TGTGCCAGCAGCTTAGTAGGAGCGGGGTTGCAGTATTTT | CASSLVGAGLQYF
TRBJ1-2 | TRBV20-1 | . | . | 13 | TGCAGTGCTCAACTACAGGCTAACTATGGCTACACCTTC | CSAQLQANYGYTF
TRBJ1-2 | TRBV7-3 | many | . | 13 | TGTGCCAGCAGCGAGGACCCTAGCTATGGCTACACCTTC | CASSEDPSYGYTF
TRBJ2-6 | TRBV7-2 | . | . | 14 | TGTGCCAGCAGCTCGCGGACCGGGGCCAACGTCCTGACTTTC | CASSSRTGANVLTF
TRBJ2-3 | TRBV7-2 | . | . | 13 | TGTGCCAGCAGCCAGAAAACATCAGATACGCAGTATTTT | CASSQKTSDTQYF
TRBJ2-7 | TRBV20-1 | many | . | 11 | TGCAGTGCTAGACTCAACTACGAGCAGTACTTC | CSARLNYEQYF
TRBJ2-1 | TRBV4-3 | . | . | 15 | TGCGCCAGCAGCCAAGTCCCCTGGGCCGACAATGAGCAGTTCTTC | CASSQVPWADNEQFF
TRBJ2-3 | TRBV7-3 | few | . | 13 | TGTGCCAGCAGCTTGCCGGGAGAAGATACGCAGTATTTT | CASSLPGEDTQYF
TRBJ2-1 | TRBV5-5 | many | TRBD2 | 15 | TGTGCCAGCAGCTACGCGGGAGTGCACTACAATGAGCAGTTCTTC | CASSYAGVHYNEQFF
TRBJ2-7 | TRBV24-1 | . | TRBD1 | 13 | TGTGCCACCAGTGAGACAGGGTTGGACGAGCAGTACTTC | CATSETGLDEQYF
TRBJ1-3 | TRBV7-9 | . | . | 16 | TGTGCCAGCAGCTCCCCCAGGGGATTCTCTGGAAACACCATATATTTT | CASSSPRGFSGNTIYF
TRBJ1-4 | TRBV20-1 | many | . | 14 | TGCAGTGCCCAGAAGACGGTACTAAATGAAAAACTGTTTTTT | CSAQKTVLNEKLFF
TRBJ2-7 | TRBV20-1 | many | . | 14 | TGCAGTGCTAGAGATCCCCAGGGAGGTTACGAGCAGTACTTC | CSARDPQGGYEQYF
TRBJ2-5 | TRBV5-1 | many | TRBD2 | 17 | TGCGCCAGCAGCGCTGGACTAGCGGGAGGATACCAAGAGACCCAGTACTTC | CASSAGLAGGYQETQYF
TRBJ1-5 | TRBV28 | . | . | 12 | TGTGCCAGCGGTTCGAACAATCAGCCCCAGCATTTT | CASGSNNQPQHF
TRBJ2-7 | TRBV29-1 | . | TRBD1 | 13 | TGCAGCGTTGGACAGGGCCTCCCCTACGAGCAGTACTTC | CSVGQGLPYEQYF
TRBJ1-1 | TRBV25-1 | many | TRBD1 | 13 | TGTGCCAGCAGTGGGACAGGCCCACCGGAAGCTTTCTTT | CASSGTGPPEAFF
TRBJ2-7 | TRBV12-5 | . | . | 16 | TGTGCTAGTGGTTTGCTCCCCGGGACGGGCTCCTACGAGCAGTACTTC | CASGLLPGTGSYEQYF
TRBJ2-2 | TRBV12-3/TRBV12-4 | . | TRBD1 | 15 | TGTGCCAGCAGTACCGGGACAGGGACGACCGGGGAGCTGTTTTTT | CASSTGTGTTGELFF
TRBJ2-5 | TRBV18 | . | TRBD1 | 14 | TGTGCCAGCTCACCAGGGACAGGGCAAGAGACCCAGTACTTC | CASSPGTGQETQYF
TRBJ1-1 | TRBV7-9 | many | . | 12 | TGTGCCAGCACCAATCCAGGGACTGAAGCTTTCTTT | CASTNPGTEAFF
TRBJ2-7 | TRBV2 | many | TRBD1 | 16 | TGTGCCAGCGGTTTACCCAAGGAGGACAGGGGCTACGAGCAGTACTTC | CASGLPKEDRGYEQYF
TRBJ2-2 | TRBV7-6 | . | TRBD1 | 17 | TGTGCCAGCAGCCGTTCACCGGGACAGGGGGCGACCGGGGAGCTGTTTTTT | CASSRSPGQGATGELFF
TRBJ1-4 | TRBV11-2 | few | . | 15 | TGTGCCAGCAGCTTATGGCCCGGGGGGGGTGAAAAACTGTTTTTT | CASSLWPGGGEKLFF
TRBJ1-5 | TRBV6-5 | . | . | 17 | TGTGCCAGCAGTAACTCCCCGGGAGGCGAATTGAATCAGCCCCAGCATTTT | CASSNSPGGELNQPQHF
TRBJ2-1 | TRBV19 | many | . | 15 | TGTGCCAGTAGTATTCGGGGCACGGGGCGGGATGAGCAGTTCTTC | CASSIRGTGRDEQFF